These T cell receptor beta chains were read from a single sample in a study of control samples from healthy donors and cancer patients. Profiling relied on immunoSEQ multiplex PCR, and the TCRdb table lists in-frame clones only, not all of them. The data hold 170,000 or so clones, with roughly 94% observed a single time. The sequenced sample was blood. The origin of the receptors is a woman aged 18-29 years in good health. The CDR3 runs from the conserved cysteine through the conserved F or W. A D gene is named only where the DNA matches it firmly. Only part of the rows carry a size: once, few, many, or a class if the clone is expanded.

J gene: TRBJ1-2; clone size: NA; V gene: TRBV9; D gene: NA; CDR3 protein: CASSALGGYTF; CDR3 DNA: TGTGCCAGCAGCGCGCTTGGAGGCTACACCTTC
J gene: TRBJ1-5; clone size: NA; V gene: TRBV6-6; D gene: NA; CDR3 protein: CASSYDGSGSDQPQHF; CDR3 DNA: TGTGCCAGCAGTTACGACGGGTCGGGTTCCGATCAGCCCCAGCATTTT
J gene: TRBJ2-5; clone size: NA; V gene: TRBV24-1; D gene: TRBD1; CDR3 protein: CATSGEGQGAQETQYF; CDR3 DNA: TGTGCCACCAGTGGTGAAGGACAGGGTGCCCAAGAGACCCAGTACTTC
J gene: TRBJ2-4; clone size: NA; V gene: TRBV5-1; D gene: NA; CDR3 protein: CASSLAGGTNIQYF; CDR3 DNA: TGCGCCAGCAGCTTGGCCGGGGGAACAAACATTCAGTACTTC
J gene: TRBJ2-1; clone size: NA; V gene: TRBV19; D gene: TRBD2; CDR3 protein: CASSISSGGAYEQFF; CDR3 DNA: TGTGCCAGTAGTATCTCTAGCGGGGGGGCCTATGAGCAGTTCTTC
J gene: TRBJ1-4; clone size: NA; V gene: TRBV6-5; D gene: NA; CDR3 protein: CASSSNDRINEKLFF; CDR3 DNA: TGTGCCAGCAGTTCAAACGACAGGATTAATGAAAAACTGTTTTTT
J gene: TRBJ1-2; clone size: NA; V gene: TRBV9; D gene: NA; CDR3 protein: CASSVDPQDTNYGYTF; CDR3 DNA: TGTGCCAGCAGCGTAGATCCACAGGACACAAACTATGGCTACACCTTC
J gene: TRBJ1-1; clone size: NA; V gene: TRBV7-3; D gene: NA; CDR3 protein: CASSRGRNTEAFF; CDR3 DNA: TGTGCCAGCAGCCGAGGTAGAAACACTGAAGCTTTCTTT
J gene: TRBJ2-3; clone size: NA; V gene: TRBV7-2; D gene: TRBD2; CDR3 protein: CASSSPLAGADTQYF; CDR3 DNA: TGTGCCAGCAGCTCTCCACTAGCGGGGGCAGATACGCAGTATTTT
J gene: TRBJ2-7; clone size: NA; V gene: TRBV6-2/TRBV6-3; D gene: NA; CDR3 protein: CASSYGLRKGRDYEQYF; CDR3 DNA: TGTGCCAGCAGTTACGGTCTCAGAAAAGGCAGGGATTACGAGCAGTACTTC
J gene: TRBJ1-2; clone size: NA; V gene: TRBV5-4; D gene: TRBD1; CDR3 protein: CASSLGDSAIYGYTF; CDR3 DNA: TGTGCCAGCAGCTTGGGGGACAGCGCGATCTATGGCTACACCTTC
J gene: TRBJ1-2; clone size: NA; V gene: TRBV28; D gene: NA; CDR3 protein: CASSLRLSSGGGYTF; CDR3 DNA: TGTGCCAGCAGTTTACGCCTCAGCAGTGGTGGTGGCTACACCTTC
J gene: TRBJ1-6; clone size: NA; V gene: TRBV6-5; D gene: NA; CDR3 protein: CASSSKVGSPLHF; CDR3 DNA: TGTGCCAGCAGCTCGAAAGTAGGGTCACCCCTCCACTTT
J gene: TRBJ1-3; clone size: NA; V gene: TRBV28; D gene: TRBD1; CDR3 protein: CASNLGQDGNTIYF; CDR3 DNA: TGTGCTTCGAACCTCGGACAGGATGGAAACACCATATATTTT
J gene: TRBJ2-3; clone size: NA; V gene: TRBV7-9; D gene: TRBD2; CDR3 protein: CASSRLAGGSTDTQYF; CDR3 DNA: TGTGCCAGCAGCCGACTAGCGGGGGGGAGCACAGATACGCAGTATTTT
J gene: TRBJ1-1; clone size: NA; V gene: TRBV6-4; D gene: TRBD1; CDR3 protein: CASSPTGGTAEAFF; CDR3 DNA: TGTGCCAGCAGTCCTACAGGGGGTACCGCTGAAGCTTTCTTT
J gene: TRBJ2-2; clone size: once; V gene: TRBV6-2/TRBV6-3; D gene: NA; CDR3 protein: CASSYRRRTNTGELFF; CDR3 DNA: TGTGCCAGCAGTTACCGCAGGAGGACGAACACCGGGGAGCTGTTTTTT